Listed below are T cell receptor beta chains from one sample, sequenced in a study of shared clonotypes between healthy human individuals. TCRdb's table, derived via immunoSEQ multiplex PCR, lists solely in-frame clones and lacks some. The data show about 2 million clones, approximately 94% seen once. Specimen: naive CD8+ T cells sorted from blood. The receptor source for this set is a man aged 18 to 29 in good health. The CDR3 runs from the conserved cysteine through the conserved F or W. A D gene is named only where the DNA matches it firmly. Expanded clones get a size class; other rows say once, few or many, or leave the size out.

clone size,D gene,V gene,J gene,CDR3 DNA,CDR3 protein
NA,NA,TRBV4-1,TRBJ2-3,TGCGCCAGCCGAGCCACGAATACGCAGTATTTT,CASRATNTQYF
few,NA,TRBV23-1,TRBJ1-1,TGCGCCAGCAGTCAGATCAGCAGGGGCGTGAGTACTGAAGCTTTCTTT,CASSQISRGVSTEAFF
NA,TRBD1,TRBV27,TRBJ2-5,TGTGCCAGCAGTCCCGGGACAGGGGTTGAGACCCAGTACTTC,CASSPGTGVETQYF
NA,TRBD1,TRBV27,TRBJ2-7,TGTGCCAGCAGTTCCCACTTCCCGGGACAGGGGACCTACGAGCAGTACTTC,CASSSHFPGQGTYEQYF
NA,TRBD1,TRBV29-1,TRBJ2-3,TGCAGCGTTGACCCGACAGGGAGCACAGATACGCAGTATTTT,CSVDPTGSTDTQYF
few,TRBD1,TRBV5-1,TRBJ2-7,TGCGCCAGCAGCTTGGCCGGACAGGGCTACGAGCAGTACTTC,CASSLAGQGYEQYF
NA,TRBD2,TRBV2,TRBJ2-3,TGTGCCAGCAGTGATTGGACTAGCGGGGGGACGACAGATACGCAGTATTTT,CASSDWTSGGTTDTQYF
NA,NA,TRBV5-1,TRBJ2-7,TGCGCCAGCAGCTTGACCGACGGACTCGAGCAGTACTTC,CASSLTDGLEQYF
NA,NA,TRBV7-9,TRBJ2-1,TGTGCCAGCAGCCCGGGACCGTTGAGGACCGATGAGCAGTTCTTC,CASSPGPLRTDEQFF
NA,TRBD2,TRBV27,TRBJ2-7,TGTGCCAGCAGTTTAGGTTGGGGGGGGGAATACGAGCAGTACTTC,CASSLGWGGEYEQYF
NA,NA,TRBV19,TRBJ2-5,TGTGCCAGCAAGGGACTGAAAGAGACCCAGTACTTC,CASKGLKETQYF
NA,NA,TRBV5-8,TRBJ1-5,TGTGCCAGCAGCTTGGGAGCTGTTAATCAGCCCCAGCATTTT,CASSLGAVNQPQHF
NA,NA,TRBV4-1,TRBJ2-3,TGCGCCAGCAGCCAATCAAGCACAGATACGCAGTATTTT,CASSQSSTDTQYF
NA,NA,TRBV6-6,TRBJ2-4,TGTGCCAGCAGTTGGGCAGTACTAGCCAAAAACATTCAGTACTTC,CASSWAVLAKNIQYF
NA,TRBD1,TRBV7-8,TRBJ1-3,TGTGCCAGCAGCCCGACAGGGGGCTCTGGAAACACCATATATTTT,CASSPTGGSGNTIYF
NA,TRBD1,TRBV7-9,TRBJ2-4,TGTGCCAGCAGCTCCGGACAGGGGGCTGATTTGGCCAAAAACATTCAGTACTTC,CASSSGQGADLAKNIQYF
NA,NA,TRBV5-8,TRBJ1-5,TGTGCCAGCAGCATCGTCTGGGGGGATCAGCCCCAGCATTTT,CASSIVWGDQPQHF
NA,NA,TRBV27,TRBJ1-5,TGTGCCAGCAGTTTTATGGTTTGGGGGGAGGTGGGTCAGCCCCAGCATTTT,CASSFMVWGEVGQPQHF
few,NA,TRBV19,TRBJ1-1,TGTGCCAGTAGTATGGCGGGGGAGACTGAAGCTTTCTTT,CASSMAGETEAFF
NA,TRBD1,TRBV5-6,TRBJ1-6,TGTGCCAGCAGTTCCGGGACAGGGGGTCTCTCCTATAATTCACCCCTCCACTTT,CASSSGTGGLSYNSPLHF
NA,NA,TRBV29-1,TRBJ1-2,TGCAGCGTTGGGCCAACAGGGACGCGCTATGGCTACACCTTC,CSVGPTGTRYGYTF
NA,NA,TRBV18,TRBJ2-1,TGTGCCAGCTCACCACGAGAGGGGGTCAATGAGCAGTTCTTC,CASSPREGVNEQFF